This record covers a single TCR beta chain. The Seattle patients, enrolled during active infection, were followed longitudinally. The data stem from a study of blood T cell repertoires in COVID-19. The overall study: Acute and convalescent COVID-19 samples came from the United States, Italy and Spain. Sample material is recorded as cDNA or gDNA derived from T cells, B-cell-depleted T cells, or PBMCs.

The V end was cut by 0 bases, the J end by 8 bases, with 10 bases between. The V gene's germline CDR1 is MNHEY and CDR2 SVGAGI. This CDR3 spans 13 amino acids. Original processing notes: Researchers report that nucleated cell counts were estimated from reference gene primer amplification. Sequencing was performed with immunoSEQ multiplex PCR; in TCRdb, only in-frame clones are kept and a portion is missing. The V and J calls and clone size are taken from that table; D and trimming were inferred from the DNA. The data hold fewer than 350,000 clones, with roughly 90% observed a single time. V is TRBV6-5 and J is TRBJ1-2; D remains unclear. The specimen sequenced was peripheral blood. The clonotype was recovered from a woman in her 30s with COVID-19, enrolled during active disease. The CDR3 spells CASSYSLQSGYTF. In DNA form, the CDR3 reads TGTGCCAGCAGTTACTCCTTACAATCCGGCTACACCTTC.